This T cell receptor beta chain appears in the sequencing data of a study of blood T cell repertoires in COVID-19. In the study overall: PBMCs, B-cell-depleted T cells, or T cells provided the cDNA or gDNA that made up the material.

Study processing details: By means of reference gene primer amplification, nucleated cell counts were estimated. Libraries were prepared by immunoSEQ multiplex PCR; TCRdb keeps only in-frame clonotypes and omits some of them. Clone size and V and J calls were adopted from that table, with D and trimming inferred from the DNA. The sample has some 130,000 clones, 80% seen once. This clone was counted between two and nine times. Trimming cost V 3 bases and J 7 bases, with 9 bases left between them. This CDR3 region has 12 residues. Germline CDR1 and CDR2: MNHNS and SASEGT. The receptor was derived from a man in his 70s with acute or convalescent COVID-19. The sample was peripheral blood. The chain links TRBV6-1 to TRBJ1-2, with D maybe TRBD1 (5 bases). In DNA form, the CDR3 reads TGTGCCAGCAGTGAGGGGGGGACTGGCTACACCTTC. Translation: CASSEGGTGYTF.